This T cell receptor (beta chain) emerged from a study of blood T cell repertoires in COVID-19. CDR1 is MDHEN, CDR2 SYDVKM, per germline. The V and J ends lost 8 bases and 2 bases respectively, with 14 bases between them. The length of the CDR3 is 14 residues. Measured with immunoSEQ multiplex PCR; TCRdb has only the in-frame clones, and not every one. The data show hundreds of thousands of clones, with roughly 87% seen just once and roughly 6.3% held by the top ten. The TCR sequence derives from a woman aged 40 to 49 who had recovered from COVID-19. The chain uses TRBV28 and TRBJ2-3; D might be TRBD1 (5 bases). Sequencing input: PBMCs or T cells enriched from blood (not recorded which). CDR3 nucleotide sequence: TGTGCCAGCCCTAAGGGGCGCGACACAGATACGCAGTATTTT. It yields the protein CASPKGRDTDTQYF.